These 3 T cell receptor beta chains came from one sample sequenced in a study of stem cell transplantation in POMP-related autoinflammatory disease (dated by TCRdb to about 2021). Per the publication, the time point label means: after hematopoietic stem cell transplant. Libraries were constructed by the immunoSEQ multiplex PCR assay. TCRdb carries this immuneACCESS record with in-frame sequences only. Its versions omit some clonotypes, under half of them owing to an unresolved V gene in the studies checked, with the rest unexplained. This sample is represented by tens of thousands of clones; approximately 90% of them were singletons. The ten largest clones represent more than 0.55% of the sample. Sequencing used CD4+ T cells from PBMCs, obtained after stem cell transplantation. The receptors were sampled from a human patient with POMP-related autoinflammation and immune dysregulation (PRAID). After a transplant, some T cells may be the graft donor's own cells.

The gene calls are TRBV5-1 and TRBJ2-6; D remains unclear. This CDR3 has 15 amino acids. V was shortened by 0 bases and J by 1 base, with 5 bases between the two germline ends. Per germline, CDR1 SGHRS and CDR2 YFSETQ. The CDR3 DNA is TGCGCCAGCAGCTTGGTAGGGTCTGGGGCCAACGTCCTGACTTTC. Protein product: CASSLVGSGANVLTF.

The chain combines TRBV11-3 with TRBJ1-2; maybe TRBD1 (5 bases). V was cut by 5 bases and J by 4 bases, with 17 bases left in between. CDR1 is SGHNT and CDR2 is YENEEA in the germline V gene. This CDR3 is 15 amino acids long. CDR3 residues: CASSHRYGCRYGYTF. CDR3 nucleotides: TGTGCCAGCAGCCACAGGTATGGTTGTCGCTATGGCTACACCTTC.

This chain joins TRBV7-8 and TRBJ2-2; either TRBD1 or TRBD2 may fit D (5 bases each). CDR3 length: 15 residues. Trimming shortened V by 5 bases and J by 1 base, and 11 bases separated the two germline ends. Germline V gives CDR1 SGHVS, CDR2 FQNEAQ. The CDR3 DNA follows: TGTGCCAGCAGCCTTGGGACCGAGAACACCGGGGAGCTGTTTTTT. The encoded protein is CASSLGTENTGELFF.